The 13 T cell receptor beta chains below were found in one sample sequenced in a study of blood T cell repertoires in COVID-19. Assay used: immunoSEQ multiplex PCR; TCRdb lists only in-frame clones, some missing. The sample contains around 300,000 clones, around 83% of which appear only once. Specimen: peripheral blood. These receptors came from a man aged 30 to 45 with active or convalescent COVID-19.

V usage is TRBV9 and J usage is TRBJ2-2, with 8 bases fitting TRBD2. The CDR3 totals 17 residues. Unmatched junction bases numbered 7, after V lost 3 bases and J lost 0 bases. CDR1 is SGDLS, CDR2 YYNGEE, per germline. This chain's CDR3 is CASSGGEAGANTGELFF. In nucleotides, the CDR3 is TGTGCCAGCAGCGGGGGAGAAGCGGGGGCGAACACCGGGGAGCTGTTTTTT.

The chain couples TRBV7-2 to TRBJ2-1, with 7 positions matching TRBD2. This CDR3 comprises 15 residues. J gave up 2 bases and V 4 bases, and 5 bases lay outside the gene matches. The germline gives CDR1 SGHTA, CDR2 FQGNSA. CDR3 amino acids: CASSSSGGAYNEQFF. The CDR3 nucleotides read TGTGCCAGCAGCTCTAGTGGGGGGGCCTACAATGAGCAGTTCTTC.

The gene calls are TRBV4-1 and TRBJ2-5; D gene uncertain. V lost 3 bases and J lost 4, with 9 bases in between. This CDR3 contains 13 residues. CDR1 MGHRA and CDR2 YSYEKL come from the germline V gene. CDR3 sequence: CASSQLLRETQYF. CDR3 coding DNA: TGCGCCAGCAGCCAGCTTCTTAGAGAGACCCAGTACTTC.

The V call is TRBV20-1, the J call TRBJ2-3; D is undetermined. Germline V lookup: CDR1 DFQATT, CDR2 SNEGSKA (reference sequence). The CDR3 sequence is 11 residues long. Trimming pared 6 bases from V and 5 bases from J, leaving 9 bases between. CDR3 residues: CSAQTVDTQYF. The CDR3, as DNA: TGCAGTGCCCAAACGGTAGATACGCAGTATTTT.

This chain uses TRBV7-9 with TRBJ2-5; 8 positions match TRBD1. V lost 4 bases and J lost 5; bases outside the gene matches: 3. The CDR3 loop spans 13 amino acids. CDR1 and CDR2 from the germline V gene are SEHNR and FQNEAQ (reference sequence). DNA for the CDR3: TGTGCCAGCAGCTCCTGGACAGGGGAGACCCAGTACTTC. Translating gives CASSSWTGETQYF.

The J gene is TRBJ2-7, the V gene TRBV5-6; TRBD1 agrees at 7 bases. CDR3 length equals 15 residues. V lost 0 bases to trimming and J lost 6 bases; unmatched junction nucleotides: 9. In germline, CDR1 is SGHDT, CDR2 YYEEEE. CDR3 in amino acids: CASSLGRGPSPEQYF. In DNA form, the CDR3 reads TGTGCCAGCAGCTTGGGTAGGGGGCCTTCACCCGAGCAGTACTTC.

The sample holds one count of this clone. A read error may account for a junction end that differs from germline. This sequence joins TRBV7-3 and TRBJ1-6; weak D call: TRBD1 (5 bases). Germline V gives CDR1 SGHTA, CDR2 FQGTGA. This CDR3 is built from 14 residues. In DNA form, the CDR3 reads TGTGCCAGCAGCCTAACACAGGATCAGTCACCCCTCCACTTT. Protein sequence: CASSLTQDQSPLHF.

The J gene is TRBJ2-1, the V gene TRBV11-2, with 10 bases lining up with TRBD2. V lost 5 bases, J lost 4 bases, and 5 bases stayed unmatched. The CDR3 is 15 amino acids. Germline CDR1 SGHAT, CDR2 FQNNGV. The CDR3 protein is CASSPPGLAYNEQFF. CDR3 in DNA: TGTGCCAGCAGCCCGCCGGGACTAGCGTACAATGAGCAGTTCTTC.

CDR3 region: CATSLGQAFYTGELFF. The CDR3, as DNA: TGTGCCACCAGCTTGGGACAGGCCTTTTACACCGGGGAGCTGTTTTTT. The chain joins TRBV15 to TRBJ2-2; 8 bases line up with TRBD1. The length of the CDR3 is 16 residues. V lost 5 bases to trimming and J lost 3 bases; unmatched junction nucleotides: 8. CDR1 is LNHNV, CDR2 YYDKDF, per germline (reference sequence). Complete variable domain (other parts from reference TRBV15 and TRBJ2-2): DAMVIQNPRYQVTQFGKPVTLSCSQTLNHNVMYWYQQKSSQAPKLLFHYYDKDFNNEADTPDNFQSRRPNTSFCFLDIRSPGLGDTAMYLCATSLGQAFYTGELFFGEGSRLTVL.

This clone has more than one count but fewer than ten. The CDR3 DNA is TGTGCCAGCAGTGCCGGGGGGACTGAAGCTTTCTTT. This encodes CASSAGGTEAFF. This chain joins TRBV2 and TRBJ1-1; a possible D gene is TRBD1 (5 bases). V shed 4 bases and J shed 5 bases, with 8 bases lying between them. This CDR3 has 12 amino acids. Germline values: CDR1 SNHLY, CDR2 FYNNEI.

The CDR3 is CASSVGDRQNTEAFF. The CDR3 DNA sequence: TGTGCCAGCAGCGTGGGGGACAGACAGAACACTGAAGCTTTCTTT. The chain carries TRBV9 and TRBJ1-1; 7 bases align to TRBD1. Germline lookup yields CDR1 SGDLS and CDR2 YYNGEE. The CDR3 sequence is 15 residues long. The ends lost 2 bases at V and 1 base at J; junction bases unmatched: 5.

Regarding this clone: Other DNA sequences in the same sample also yield this CDR3. J is TRBJ1-1 and V is TRBV6-6; D ambiguous. This CDR3 contains 14 residues. Looked up from germline, CDR1 is MNHNY and CDR2 is SVGAGI (reference sequence). V shed 0 bases and J shed 1 base, with 6 bases lying between them. The CDR3 sequence: CASSYSTANTEAFF. The CDR3 DNA reads as TGTGCCAGCAGTTACTCTACAGCGAACACTGAAGCTTTCTTT.

The chain has TRBV27 and TRBJ1-3; possible D gene TRBD1, 5 bases. Germline CDR1 is MNHEY and CDR2 is SMNVEV (reference sequence). Trimming took off 0 bases at V and 5 bases at J, with 8 bases between the two ends. The CDR3 spans 14 residues. As DNA, the CDR3 is TGTGCCAGCAGTTTATCAGCAGGGAGAAACACCATATATTTT. Its protein product is CASSLSAGRNTIYF.